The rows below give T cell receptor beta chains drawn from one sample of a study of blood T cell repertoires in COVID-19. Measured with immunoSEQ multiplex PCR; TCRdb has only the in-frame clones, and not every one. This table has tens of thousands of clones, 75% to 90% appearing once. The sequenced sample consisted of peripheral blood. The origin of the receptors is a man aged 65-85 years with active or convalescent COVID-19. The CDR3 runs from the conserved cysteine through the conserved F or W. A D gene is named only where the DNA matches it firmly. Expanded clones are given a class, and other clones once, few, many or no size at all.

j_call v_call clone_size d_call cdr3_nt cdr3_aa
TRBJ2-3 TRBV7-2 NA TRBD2 TGTGCCAGCAGCTTTGGGAGGGTCCCAGATACGCAGTATTTT CASSFGRVPDTQYF
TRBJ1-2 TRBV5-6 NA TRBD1 TGTGCCAGCAGCTTGGGGCACAGGGGGTATGGCTACACCTTC CASSLGHRGYGYTF
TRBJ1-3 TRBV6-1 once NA TGTGCCAGCAGTGAACGACGGGCGGGCTCTGGAAACACCATATATTTT CASSERRAGSGNTIYF
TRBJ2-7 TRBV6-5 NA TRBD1 TGTGCCAGCAGTTACTCGGAGACAGGGGAGCTCGAGCAGTACTTC CASSYSETGELEQYF
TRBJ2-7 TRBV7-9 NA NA TGTGCCAGCAGCCCGCCGGGGAGCGCCTACGAGCAGTACTTC CASSPPGSAYEQYF
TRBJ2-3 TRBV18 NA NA TGTGCCAGCTCACCCGGCGTCGGGGGGCAGTATTTT CASSPGVGGQYF
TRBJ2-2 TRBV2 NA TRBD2 TGTGCCAGCAGTGATATTAGCGGGGACAAAAAGCTGTTTTTT CASSDISGDKKLFF
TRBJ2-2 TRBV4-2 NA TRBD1 TGTGCCAGCAGCCAGAAGACAGGGGGCGACACCGGGGAGCTGTTTTTT CASSQKTGGDTGELFF
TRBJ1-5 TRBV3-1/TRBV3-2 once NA TGTGCCAGCACCATAGGAAGGGGGCAGCCCCAGCATTTT CASTIGRGQPQHF
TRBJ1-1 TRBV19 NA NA TGTGCCAGTAGTATCCGACAGGTCAACACTGAAGCTTTCTTT CASSIRQVNTEAFF
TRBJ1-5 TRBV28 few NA TGTGCCAGCAGTTCCGGGGGGGGCAATCAGCCCCAGCATTTT CASSSGGGNQPQHF
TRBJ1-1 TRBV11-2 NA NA TGTGCCAGCAGCTTAGCGGGTGAAGCTTTCTTT CASSLAGEAFF
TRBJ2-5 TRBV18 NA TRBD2 TGTGCCAGCTCACCACCGGGGACTAGCGACGAGACCCAGTACTTC CASSPPGTSDETQYF
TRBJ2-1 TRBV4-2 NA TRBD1 TGTGCCAGCAGCCGGAACCGGGACAGCTCCTACAATGAGCAGTTCTTC CASSRNRDSSYNEQFF
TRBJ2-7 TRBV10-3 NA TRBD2 TGTGCCATCAGCCGCCCTAGCGGGGGGACCTACGAGCAGTACTTC CAISRPSGGTYEQYF
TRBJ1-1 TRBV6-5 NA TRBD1 TGTGCCAGCAGAGCCGGGACAGGGGGGACGGCTGAAGCTTTCTTT CASRAGTGGTAEAFF
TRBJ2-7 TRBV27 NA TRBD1 TGTGCCAGCAGTCACCAACCGGGACAGGGCATTGGTTCCTACGAGCAGTACTTC CASSHQPGQGIGSYEQYF
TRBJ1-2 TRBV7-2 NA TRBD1 TGTGCCAGCAGCTCGACAGGGATCTATGGCTACACCTTC CASSSTGIYGYTF
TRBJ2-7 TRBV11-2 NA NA TGTGCCAGCAGCCACTACGAGCAGTACTTC CASSHYEQYF
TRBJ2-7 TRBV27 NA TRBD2 TGTGCCGGCGCCCAGAGACCCGCGGACGGGGGGACCTATTACGAGCAGTACTTC CAGAQRPADGGTYYEQYF
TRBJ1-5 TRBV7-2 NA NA TGTGCCAGCAGCTTAGGTCTAGAGCCCCAGCATTTT CASSLGLEPQHF
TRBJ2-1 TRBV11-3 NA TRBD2 TGTGCCAGCAGCCCAGGGGGGACTAGCGGGGGCCTGAGGTTCTTC CASSPGGTSGGLRFF
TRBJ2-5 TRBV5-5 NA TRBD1 TGTGCCAGCAGAAAGACAGGGTTGATGGAGACCCAGTACTTC CASRKTGLMETQYF
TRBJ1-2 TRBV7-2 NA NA TGTGCCAGCAGCTCGCCTACCCCCAGGGTACCTTTGGGCTACACCTTC CASSSPTPRVPLGYTF
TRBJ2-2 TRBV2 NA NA TGTGCCAGCATGGGCTTCGCGAACACCGGGGAGCTGTTTTTT CASMGFANTGELFF
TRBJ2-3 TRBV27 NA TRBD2 TGTGCCAGCTCACTAAGCGGGGGTCGGTACACAGATACGCAGTATTTT CASSLSGGRYTDTQYF
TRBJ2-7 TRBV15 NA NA TGTGCCACCAGCAGAGGACTGGGCGGCGGGATCAACTCCTACGAGCAGTACTTC CATSRGLGGGINSYEQYF
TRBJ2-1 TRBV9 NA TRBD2 TGTGCCAGCAGCCTTAGTCTAGCGGGGAACAATGAGCAGTTCTTC CASSLSLAGNNEQFF